The clone carrying this TCR beta chain turned up a few times. Its specificity is unknown. This record comes from a study of T cell repertoires in cytomegalovirus infection. On the study more broadly: Alongside well-studied HLA-B-restricted CMV epitopes, recently identified HLA-C-restricted CMV epitopes were also used. Public TCR beta signatures marked donors with CMV infection and the matching HLA.

CDR1 SGHTA and CDR2 FQGNSA come from the germline V gene. CDR3 length: 13 amino acids. Trimming stripped 5 bases from V and 9 bases from J, with 14 bases between. Broader study findings: Pooled public TCR beta family frequency picked out CMV carriers with the relevant HLA.

TCRdb used MiXCR to reprocess the reads, holding one entry per CDR3 protein. The table records a few hundred thousand distinct CDR3 sequences, 30% to 35% of them present only once. The chain has TRBV7-2 and TRBJ2-1; possible D gene TRBD2, 5 bases. The starting material was cultured PBMCs, obtained from culture after CMV antigen stimulation. The clonotype was recovered from a human donor in good health (CMV status not recorded). Some clones in this sample may be carry-over from other donors' samples. CDR3: CASSALESGEQFF. The CDR3 region has the DNA TGTGCCAGCAGCGCGCTCGAGAGCGGTGAGCAGTTCTTC.